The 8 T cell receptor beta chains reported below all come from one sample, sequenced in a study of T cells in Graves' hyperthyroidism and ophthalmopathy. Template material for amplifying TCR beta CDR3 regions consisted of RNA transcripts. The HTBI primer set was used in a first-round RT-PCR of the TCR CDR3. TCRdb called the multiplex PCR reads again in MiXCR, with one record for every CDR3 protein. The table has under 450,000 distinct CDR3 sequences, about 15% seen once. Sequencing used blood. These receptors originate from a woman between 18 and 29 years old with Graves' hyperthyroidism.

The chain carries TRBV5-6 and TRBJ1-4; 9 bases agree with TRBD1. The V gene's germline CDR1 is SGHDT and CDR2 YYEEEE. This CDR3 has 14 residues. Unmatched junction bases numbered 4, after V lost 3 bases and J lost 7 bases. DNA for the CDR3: TGTGCCAGCAGCTCCGGACAGGGGTCTGAAAAACTGTTTTTT. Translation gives CASSSGQGSEKLFF.

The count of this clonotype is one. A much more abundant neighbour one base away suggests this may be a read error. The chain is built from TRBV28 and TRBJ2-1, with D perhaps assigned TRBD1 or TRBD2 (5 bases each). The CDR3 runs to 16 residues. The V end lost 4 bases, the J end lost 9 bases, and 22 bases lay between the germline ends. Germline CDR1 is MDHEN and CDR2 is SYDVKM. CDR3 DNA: TGTGCCAGCAGTTCCGCCGGTAGCAGAGGGGTCGGTGAGCAGTTCTTC. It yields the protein CASSSAGSRGVGEQFF.

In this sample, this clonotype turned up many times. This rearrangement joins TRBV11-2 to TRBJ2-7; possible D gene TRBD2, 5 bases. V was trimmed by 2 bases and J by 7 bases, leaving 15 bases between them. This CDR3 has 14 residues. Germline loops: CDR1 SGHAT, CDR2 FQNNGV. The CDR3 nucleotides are TGTGCCAGCAGCTTATGGGGAATGAGGGTAGAGCAGTACTTC. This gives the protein CASSLWGMRVEQYF.

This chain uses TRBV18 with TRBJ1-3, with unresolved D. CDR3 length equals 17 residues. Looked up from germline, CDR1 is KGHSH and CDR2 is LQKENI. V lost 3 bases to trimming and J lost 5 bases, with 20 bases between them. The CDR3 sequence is CASSPQGLPGVRNTIYF. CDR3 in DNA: TGTGCCAGCTCACCGCAAGGGCTACCGGGCGTAAGAAACACCATATATTTT.

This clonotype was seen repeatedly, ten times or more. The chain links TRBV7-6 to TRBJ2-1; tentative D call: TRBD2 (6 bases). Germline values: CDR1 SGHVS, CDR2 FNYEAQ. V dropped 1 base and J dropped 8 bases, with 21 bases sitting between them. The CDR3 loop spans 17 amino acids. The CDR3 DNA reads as TGTGCCAGCAGCTTAGGGGCCGGGACTTCTACTTGGGATGAGCAGTTCTTC. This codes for CASSLGAGTSTWDEQFF.

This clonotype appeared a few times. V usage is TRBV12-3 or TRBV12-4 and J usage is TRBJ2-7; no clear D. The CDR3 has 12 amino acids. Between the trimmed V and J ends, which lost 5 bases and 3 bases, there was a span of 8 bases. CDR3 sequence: CASSRKIYEQYF. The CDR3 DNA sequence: TGTGCCAGCAGTCGGAAGATCTACGAGCAGTACTTC.

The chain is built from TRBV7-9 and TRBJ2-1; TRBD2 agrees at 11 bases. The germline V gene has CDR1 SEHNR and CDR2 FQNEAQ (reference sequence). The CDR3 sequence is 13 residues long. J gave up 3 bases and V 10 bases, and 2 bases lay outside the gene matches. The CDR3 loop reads CAITSGGYNEQFF. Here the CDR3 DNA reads TGTGCCATCACTAGCGGGGGCTACAATGAGCAGTTCTTC. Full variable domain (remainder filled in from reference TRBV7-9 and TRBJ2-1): DTGVSQNPRHKITKRGQNVTFRCDPISEHNRLYWYRQTLGQGPEFLTYFQNEAQLEKSRLLSDRFSAERPKGSFSTLEIQRTEQGDSAMYLCAITSGGYNEQFFGPGTRLTVL.

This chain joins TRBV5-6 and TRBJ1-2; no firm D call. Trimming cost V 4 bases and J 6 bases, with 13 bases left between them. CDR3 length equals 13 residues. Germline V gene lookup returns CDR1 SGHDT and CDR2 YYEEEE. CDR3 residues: CASSPGSIHGYTF. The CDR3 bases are TGTGCCAGCAGCCCCGGGTCTATCCATGGCTACACCTTC.